This T cell receptor (beta chain) emerged from a study of shared clonotypes between healthy human individuals. Findings of the study overall: Even with large depth, rarefaction showed that sorted-subset sequencing was incomplete.

Remarks on this clone: What it binds is unknown. This CDR3 is also generated by other DNA sequences in the sample.

Germline CDR1 MGHRA, CDR2 YSYEKL. Trimming stripped 4 bases from V and 4 bases from J, with 11 bases between. The CDR3 covers 15 residues. Generated by immunoSEQ multiplex PCR, the TCRdb table keeps only in-frame clones and is missing some. The sample carries about 2.3 million clones, approximately 95% recorded once. This TCR came from a man aged 18 to 29 in good health. Some clones in this sample may be carry-over from other donors' samples. What was sequenced was naive CD4+ T cells from PBMCs. Regarding subset: CD45RA+ positively selected. The V and J genes are TRBV4-1 and TRBJ2-6, with D maybe TRBD1 (5 bases). The CDR3 DNA sequence: TGCGCCAGCAGCCCTCAGGGTTCCGGGGCCAACGTCCTGACTTTC. It codes for CASSPQGSGANVLTF.